Each of the 30 T cell receptor beta chains below was sequenced from the same sample in a study of patients and donors after allogeneic stem cell transplantation. TCRdb passed the RT-PCR reads through MiXCR, listing each CDR3 protein once. Of some 880,000 distinct CDR3 sequences listed, more than 15% are singletons. The sample taken for sequencing was blood, either unsorted or a sorted T cell fraction (not recorded which). These receptors all come from a human donor who was either an allogeneic HSCT recipient or a stem cell or donor lymphocyte infusion donor (not recorded which). It is not recorded whose cells these are; they may come from a transplant donor.

This clonotype has just a few counts. The CDR3 spells CSASSGGLALDTQYF. CDR3 nucleotide sequence: TGCAGTGCCTCATCGGGCGGGCTAGCTTTAGATACGCAGTATTTT. This sequence joins TRBV20-1 and TRBJ2-3, with D perhaps matching TRBD2 (5 bases). This CDR3 contains 15 residues. The V end lost 6 bases, the J end lost 5 bases, and 21 bases lay between the germline ends. Germline V CDR1 and CDR2: DFQATT, SNEGSKA (reference sequence).

The V gene is TRBV4-1, the J gene TRBJ2-5; D not resolved. Per the germline V gene, CDR1 is MGHRA and CDR2 is YSYEKL. The CDR3 length is 12 residues. The V and J ends lost 10 bases and 11 bases respectively, with 20 bases between them. CDR3 loop: CATLVGSDTQYF. As DNA, the CDR3 is TGCGCCACCCTCGTCGGATCAGATACGCAGTACTTC.

The chain couples TRBV28 to TRBJ1-2; D unresolved. Per germline, CDR1 MDHEN and CDR2 SYDVKM. CDR3 size: 15 residues. The V gene lost 6 bases and the J gene lost 5 bases, with 19 bases spanning the gap. CDR3: CASSPGGGAFYGYTF. For the CDR3, the DNA is TGTGCCAGCAGCCCGGGTGGCGGAGCTTTTTATGGCTACACCTTC.

Ten or more counts support this clonotype. This chain links TRBV12-3 or TRBV12-4 with TRBJ1-1; 7 bases line up with TRBD1. The CDR3 totals 14 residues. V dropped 2 bases and J dropped 12; count of bases not matched to a gene: 12. This CDR3 reads CASSLNRGSGGPFF. Here the CDR3 DNA reads TGTGCCAGCAGTTTAAATCGCGGATCAGGGGGACCTTTCTTT.

This chain connects TRBV28 to TRBJ2-7; D uncertain. Germline V gene sequence: CDR1 MDHEN, CDR2 SYDVKM. Trimming removed 4 bases from V and 0 bases from J, with 10 bases in between. The CDR3 contains 14 residues. The CDR3 DNA sequence: TGTGCCAGCAGTTCCCCCCCAGTCTCCTACGAGCAGTACTTC. It yields the protein CASSSPPVSYEQYF.

This clonotype was observed a few times. This chain links TRBV5-1 with TRBJ1-1; D remains ambiguous. V lost 3 bases and J lost 1, with 13 bases in between. Germline CDR1 reads SGHRS; CDR2 reads YFSETQ. The CDR3 loop spans 15 amino acids. CDR3 nucleotide sequence: TGCGCCAGCAGCTCACGTGGACGGTCGAACACTGAAGCTTTCTTT. The encoded protein is CASSSRGRSNTEAFF.

This clonotype came up a few times. The rearrangement links TRBV5-1 to TRBJ2-1; TRBD2 aligns across 7 bases. The CDR3 runs to 15 residues. Trimming cost V 1 base and J 1 base; bases outside gene matches: 2. Germline CDR1 and CDR2: SGHRS and YFSETQ. This chain's CDR3 is CASSLSGDSYNEQFF. In DNA form, the CDR3 reads TGCGCCAGCAGCTTGAGCGGGGATTCCTACAATGAGCAGTTCTTC.

This clonotype was detected a few times. The CDR3 DNA reads TGCGCCAGCAGCTTCACTAGCGTTCGAGAGACCCAGTACTTC. This sequence encodes CASSFTSVRETQYF. The rearrangement joins TRBV5-1 to TRBJ2-5, with 7 bases aligning to TRBD2. The CDR3 consists of 14 residues. The J segment lost 4 bases and the V segment lost 2 bases, leaving 5 bases of the junction unmatched. Looked up from germline, CDR1 is SGHRS and CDR2 is YFSETQ.

This clonotype was picked up a small number of times. V gene TRBV5-6 combines with J gene TRBJ1-5, with TRBD1 as a possible D gene (6 bases). V gave up 0 bases and J gave up 3 bases, with 13 bases separating them. Germline V gives CDR1 SGHDT, CDR2 YYEEEE. The length of the CDR3 is 16 residues. DNA for the CDR3: TGTGCCAGCAGCTTGGCAGGGGCAATTCACAATCAGCCCCAGCATTTT. Translating it yields CASSLAGAIHNQPQHF.

This rearrangement joins TRBV20-1 to TRBJ1-2, with 7 bases lining up with TRBD1. The length of the CDR3 is 12 residues. J lost 3 bases, V lost 6 bases, and 4 bases had no gene match. Germline CDR1 DFQATT, CDR2 SNEGSKA (reference sequence). DNA of the CDR3: TGCAGTGCCGGACAGGAAGACTATGGCTACACCTTC. Its translation is CSAGQEDYGYTF.

The chain has TRBV12-3 or TRBV12-4 and TRBJ1-2; perhaps TRBD1 as D (5 bases). The CDR3 extends over 15 amino acids. The V gene lost 5 bases and the J gene lost 8 bases, with 21 bases spanning the gap. This CDR3 reads CASSINSFPKGGYTF. The CDR3 bases are TGTGCCAGCAGTATTAACAGTTTTCCCAAGGGGGGCTACACCTTC.

The rearrangement uses TRBV15 and TRBJ2-2; D might be TRBD1 (6 bases). Germline V gene lookup returns CDR1 LNHNV and CDR2 YYDKDF (reference sequence). Between the trimmed V and J ends, which lost 3 bases and 6 bases, there was a span of 8 bases. The CDR3 runs 13 residues. The CDR3 here is CATSRDSAGELFF. In DNA, the CDR3 is TGTGCCACCAGCAGGGACAGCGCCGGGGAGCTGTTTTTT.

This clonotype was counted between two and nine times. V usage is TRBV18 and J usage is TRBJ2-1, with no clear D. Trimming pared 0 bases from V and 7 bases from J, leaving 13 bases between. Germline loops: CDR1 KGHSH, CDR2 LQKENI. The CDR3 runs 15 residues. CDR3 region: CASSPPPRDWNEQFF. The CDR3 coding sequence is TGTGCCAGCTCACCACCGCCCCGAGATTGGAATGAGCAGTTCTTC.

CDR3 sequence: CSARDLTGPYTGELFF. The DNA of the CDR3 is TGCAGTGCTAGAGATCTGACCGGGCCCTACACCGGGGAGCTGTTTTTT. J is TRBJ2-2 and V is TRBV20-1; D is unresolved. CDR1 DFQATT and CDR2 SNEGSKA come from the germline V gene (reference sequence). Trimming cost V 0 bases and J 3 bases, with 14 bases left between them. The CDR3 spans 16 residues.

This clonotype has a handful of counts. This rearrangement joins TRBV2 to TRBJ1-4; TRBD1 aligns across 8 bases. V gave up 4 bases and J gave up 7 bases; unmatched junction bases: 8. The CDR3 consists of 15 residues. Germline values: CDR1 SNHLY, CDR2 FYNNEI. This chain's CDR3 is CASSGSGRGPEKLFF. For the CDR3, the DNA is TGTGCCAGCAGTGGAAGTGGCAGGGGGCCTGAAAAACTGTTTTTT.

V is TRBV11-3 and J is TRBJ2-5; D is uncertain. Looked up from germline, CDR1 is SGHNT and CDR2 is YENEEA. The CDR3 sequence is 17 residues long. Trimming took 1 base from V and 2 from J, leaving 17 bases between them. The CDR3 bases are TGTGCCAGCAGCTTAGGACACGAGACGCCGCTACAAGAGACCCAGTACTTC. Protein product: CASSLGHETPLQETQYF.

The chain carries TRBV5-1 and TRBJ2-1; 7 positions match TRBD1. This CDR3 has 14 residues. V was pared by 4 bases and J by 7 bases, with 8 bases of the junction left unmatched. CDR1 is SGHRS and CDR2 is YFSETQ in the germline V gene. The CDR3 sequence: CASSLTGKVNEQFF. The CDR3 DNA reads as TGCGCCAGCAGCCTGACAGGGAAGGTGAATGAGCAGTTCTTC.

The rearrangement links TRBV4-2 to TRBJ1-4, with TRBD1 as a possible D gene (6 bases). Germline assignment: CDR1 LGHNA and CDR2 YNFKEQ. The CDR3 is made up of 14 amino acids. Trimming removed 6 bases from V and 8 bases from J, with 16 bases in between. The CDR3 reads CASRAGRGEEKLFF. For the CDR3, the DNA is TGTGCCAGCAGGGCGGGCAGGGGAGAAGAAAAACTGTTTTTT.

The rearrangement uses TRBV7-9 and TRBJ2-3; 13 bases fit TRBD2. The germline V gene encodes CDR1 SEHNR and CDR2 FQNEAQ (reference sequence). This CDR3 contains 16 residues. The trim removed 5 bases at V and 4 bases at J, leaving 6 bases unmatched. CDR3 sequence: CASSPRTSGGSDTQYF. The CDR3 DNA follows: TGTGCCAGCAGCCCCCGGACTAGCGGGGGCTCAGATACGCAGTATTTT. Filled out from reference TRBV7-9 and TRBJ2-3, the complete variable domain reads DTGVSQNPRHKITKRGQNVTFRCDPISEHNRLYWYRQTLGQGPEFLTYFQNEAQLEKSRLLSDRFSAERPKGSFSTLEIQRTEQGDSAMYLCASSPRTSGGSDTQYFGPGTRLTVL.

In its sample, this clonotype was seen a few times. The chain links TRBV4-1 to TRBJ2-1; the match to TRBD2 covers 7 bases. Germline CDR1 and CDR2: MGHRA and YSYEKL. This CDR3 is built from 17 residues. J gave up 4 bases and V 3 bases, and 12 bases lay outside the gene matches. CDR3: CASSHPPSSGAYNEQFF. As DNA, the CDR3 is TGCGCCAGCAGCCATCCGCCTTCTAGCGGAGCTTACAATGAGCAGTTCTTC.

The DNA for the CDR3 is TGTGCCAGCAGCCCCGGGGTGGGGCCCTACGAGCAGTACTTC. Its translation: CASSPGVGPYEQYF. The J gene is TRBJ2-7, the V gene TRBV5-4, with D possibly being TRBD1 or TRBD2 (5 bases each). The CDR3 has 14 residues. The germline gives CDR1 SGHNT, CDR2 YYREEE (reference sequence). Trimming removed 4 bases at V and 2 bases at J, with 13 bases between.

This clonotype came up many times. The genes are TRBV6-5 and TRBJ1-3; D remains unclear. V was clipped by 2 bases and J by 0 bases, with 5 bases between them. The CDR3 is 14 residues long. Germline V gives CDR1 MNHEY, CDR2 SVGAGI. CDR3 nucleotides: TGTGCCAGCAGTTACGGGAGCTCTGGAAACACCATATATTTT. It specifies CASSYGSSGNTIYF.

The sample holds a few counts of this clonotype. This rearrangement joins TRBV9 to TRBJ2-7, with D possibly matching TRBD2 (6 bases). Trimming removed 2 bases from V and 9 bases from J, with 21 bases in between. Germline lookup yields CDR1 SGDLS and CDR2 YYNGEE. The CDR3 is 15 residues long. The CDR3 here is CASSVGGLTSSGQYF. The CDR3 DNA is TGTGCCAGCAGCGTCGGGGGACTGACTTCAAGCGGGCAGTACTTC.

V and J are TRBV20-1 and TRBJ2-7; D is undetermined. Trimming left V 1 base short and J 2 bases short, with 6 bases between. Germline CDR1 reads DFQATT; CDR2 reads SNEGSKA (reference sequence). The CDR3 has 12 residues. CDR3 region: CSARARPYEQYF. CDR3 DNA: TGCAGTGCTAGAGCGAGACCCTACGAGCAGTACTTC.

This CDR3 reads CASSSGDRLRPGYTF. In DNA form, the CDR3 reads TGTGCCAGCAGCTCCGGCGACAGACTCCGCCCCGGCTACACCTTC. The V gene is TRBV7-8, the J gene TRBJ1-2, with D possibly matching TRBD1 (5 bases). Trimming took off 4 bases at V and 8 bases at J, with 20 bases between the two ends. The CDR3 is made up of 15 amino acids. Looked up from germline, CDR1 is SGHVS and CDR2 is FQNEAQ.

In this sample, this clonotype turned up a few times. The V call is TRBV3-1, the J call TRBJ1-2; 7 positions agree with TRBD1. The CDR3 totals 12 residues. CDR1 LGHDT and CDR2 YNNKEL come from the germline V gene (reference sequence). Losses at the gene ends were 4 bases for V and 10 bases for J; bases not matched to a gene: 6. In nucleotides, the CDR3 is TGTGCCAGCAGCCCCCGACAGGGCCCCTACACCTTC. This gives the protein CASSPRQGPYTF.

The chain uses TRBV5-1 and TRBJ2-7; 8 positions agree with TRBD1. J lost 6 bases, V lost 3 bases, and 17 bases had no gene match. The length of the CDR3 is 17 residues. Germline values: CDR1 SGHRS, CDR2 YFSETQ. The CDR3 sequence: CASSYTSSGQGGLEQYF. As DNA, the CDR3 is TGCGCCAGCAGCTATACCAGCTCTGGACAGGGTGGCCTCGAGCAGTACTTC.

V gene TRBV10-3 combines with J gene TRBJ2-1; 8 bases are a match to TRBD2. This CDR3 is 13 amino acids long. Germline V lookup: CDR1 ENHRY, CDR2 SYGVKD. Trimming removed 8 bases from V and 10 bases from J; junction bases left unmatched: 10. The CDR3 region is CAILAGKRNEQFF. The CDR3 DNA is TGTGCCATCTTAGCGGGAAAGAGAAACGAGCAGTTCTTC.

This sequence joins TRBV29-1 and TRBJ1-2; D may be TRBD1 (5 bases). V lost 1 base to trimming and J lost 5 bases, with 8 bases between them. The V gene's germline CDR1 is SQVTM and CDR2 ANQGSEA. CDR3 length equals 12 residues. CDR3 coding DNA: TGCAGCGTTGAAGTATGGGGGTATGGCTACACCTTC. The encoded protein is CSVEVWGYGYTF.

This chain links TRBV4-2 with TRBJ1-4; D is undetermined. The CDR3 consists of 14 residues. V was clipped by 1 base and J by 14 bases, with 17 bases between them. Germline V gene lookup returns CDR1 LGHNA and CDR2 YNFKEQ. CDR3 amino acids: CASSQGTERPFLFF. The CDR3 DNA is TGTGCCAGCAGCCAAGGTACTGAGCGGCCCTTTCTGTTTTTT.